This T cell receptor (beta chain) was recorded in a study of cytomegalovirus exposure and HLA in healthy donors. Study-wide findings and caveats: First-cohort TCR clusters were later found to tend to co-occur in the 130 or so validation repertoires.

Sequenced by immunoSEQ multiplex PCR; TCRdb stores in-frame clones only, minus some. Of approximately 160,000 clones listed, approximately 96% are singletons. On this clone itself: Its antigen is as yet unknown.

CDR3 length equals 16 residues. The germline V gene has CDR1 LGHNA and CDR2 YNFKEQ. V was pared by 0 bases and J by 4 bases, with 6 bases of the junction left unmatched. This sequence originates from a woman under 30 in good health and CMV-seronegative. Sequenced input: PBMCs. This sequence joins TRBV4-2 and TRBJ1-5; the match to TRBD1 covers 7 bases. CDR3 in amino acids: CASSQDRQGVNQPQHF. The CDR3 bases are TGTGCCAGCAGCCAAGATAGACAGGGCGTTAATCAGCCCCAGCATTTT.